Reported below is one T cell receptor beta chain. This clone was counted between two and nine times. The clone's antigen remains unknown. Base qualities are not provided; no much larger clone lies one nucleotide away. The data were obtained in a study of cytomegalovirus exposure and HLA in healthy donors (dated 2017 in TCRdb). With regard to the full study: An earlier analysis of fewer than 750 of the donors reported 250 to 300 Gb of sequence data and approximately 120 million unique TCR beta sequences obtained from some 200 million T cells. Roughly 300 gigabases of sequencing data and roughly 80 million unique TCR sequences made up an early release that covered several hundred HLA-typed donors. The genetic ancestry cluster associated with self-reported Caucasian donors included around four fifths of the roughly 410 genotyped donors. The study was designed to test whether signatures of past pathogen exposure could be identified by cataloging public T cell receptors. The study profiled the T cell repertoires of 550 to 700 subjects by immunosequencing and related them to cytomegalovirus serostatus. Along with the roughly 610-subject first cohort, a separate validation cohort of about 110 different subjects was used. To predict cytomegalovirus infection status, the study combined high-throughput TCR immunosequencing, statistical association of individual TCRs with disease status, and machine learning. A later analysis re-analyzed previously published TCR beta repertoires from 666 donors and added high-resolution HLA genotyping to study TCR occurrence patterns. In the later analysis, no new phenotypic data were used to find candidate immune exposures; instead, reliance was placed on TCR beta sequences and their occurrence across donors. An earlier analysis of around 540 of the donors applied high-throughput TCR beta sequencing to assess whether each TCR beta V gene segment acted as functional or pseudogenic. Alongside the repertoire data, information on donor age, sex, ethnicity and CMV serostatus was compiled. A later genetic analysis used genome-wide SNP genotypes for about 60% of the roughly 670 donors, treating that subset as a discovery cohort. All discovery cohort repertoires had been generated on a single sequencing platform. HLA typing included class I and class II loci at four-digit resolution. The number of typed donors differed by locus: about 620-640 for A, B, C, DRB1 and DQB1; approximately 530 for DQA1; around 580 for DPA1; and about 470 for DPB1. Because of strong linkage in the cohort, roughly five DR-DQ haplotypes were treated as single units for association and clustering. Across 398 genotyped donors of the cohort, an average of about 200,000 unique TCR beta nucleotide sequences per donor were sequenced, and roughly 20% of those sequences were non-productive.

The cohort was made up of hundreds of healthy bone marrow donors. Cohort members were all nominally healthy when sampled, although unrecorded immune exposures were likely present. The donor was CMV seropositive and was included in the group of around 300 seropositive cohort members. Each donor provided a peripheral blood sample, and peripheral blood mononuclear cells were used for TCR beta sequencing. The Qiagen DNeasy Blood Extraction Kit was used to extract genomic DNA from the blood cell samples. Study-level results and caveats: When HLA alleles, especially DR and DQ, strongly co-occurred, attributing TCR associations to individual alleles was difficult. The presence/absence analyses assumed that sequencing depth was roughly uniform across donors, and that assumption may not be true. In a later analysis, some 17,000 TCR beta sequences were associated with specific HLA alleles at a false discovery rate of 0.05. In a later analysis, the rate of TCR association differed among HLA loci, with DRB1 alleles having the most associated TCRs and HLA-C alleles having the fewest. This cohort had only TCR beta chains sequenced, and the lack of alpha or paired-chain data limited which features could be detected. Because some donors lacked HLA typing at each locus, the association tests relied only on the typed subset. Some IMGT-functional V segments, including TRBV6-2 and TRBV6-3, could not be distinguished by the 87-base-pair reads and were therefore excluded. Three of the identified cytomegalovirus-associated TCR beta chains were confirmed in vitro to be specific for cytomegalovirus antigens. Several of the top co-occurrence clusters appeared to be linked to parvovirus B19, influenza, CMV and Epstein-Barr virus, according to a later analysis. An earlier analysis of 587 of the donors showed that most TCR beta V segments appeared in productive rearrangements either about 90% or about 30% of the time, which broadly matched IMGT annotations. The study gave a list of some 150 TCR beta chains associated with cytomegalovirus. According to the authors, the approach could potentially be generalized to other disease states and immunological phenotypes. In a later analysis, HLA-associated TCR beta chains showed more clonal expansion and lower generation probabilities than non-associated chains that were equally common. A later genetic analysis associated a missense DCLRE1C variant with V-gene and J-gene trimming of TCR beta chains, and an independent cohort replicated the association. The only immune exposure information available for the cohort was CMV serostatus. Cytomegalovirus status was reported to be diagnosed by the classifier with high specificity and sensitivity in both the original and validation cohorts. In a later analysis, most CMV-associated TCR beta chains were found to appear HLA-restricted, with HLA associations seemingly driven largely by CMV exposure. Compared with the approximately 600-donor mean, donors in an Asian-associated ancestry cluster had fewer N-insertions in productive TCRs, according to a later genetic analysis. A cluster of highly shared sequence variants was judged likely to represent a technical artifact of the sequencing pipeline. A further reported finding was that TCR beta sequences accurately predicted the HLA-A and HLA-B alleles for most subjects in the first cohort. Seventeen rarely observed V segments, including chromosome 9 orphons, were excluded from the earlier analysis of a few hundred of the donors because counts were too low. While some public TCRs were present in many individuals, most TCR sequences turned up only very rarely across donors. Correlated functional status among segregating V segments might reflect linkage disequilibrium, but an unknown experimental factor could not be ruled out.

The method was the immunoSEQ multiplex PCR assay. For the multiplex PCR, a mixture combining 60 forward primers for TCR Vbeta segments and 13 reverse primers for TCR Jbeta segments was used. The CDR3 region of rearranged TCR beta genes was amplified from genomic DNA with a multiplex PCR assay. Amplified TCR beta libraries were sequenced as 87-base-pair reads on the Illumina HiSeq System. As for the original processing: In a later analysis, roughly 80 million unique TCR beta chains were counted across the 500 to 700 repertoires, and approximately 9.9 million of these chains were shared by at least two donors. Raw reads were error-corrected and collapsed into unique sequences with a nearest-neighbor algorithm that merged closely related sequences to remove PCR and sequencing errors. V, D and J gene segments were assigned by aligning CDR3 sequences to IMGT reference sequences. For a sequence to be retained, a match of at least six nucleotides was required to both a V gene segment and a J gene segment. A rearrangement was called productive if the CDR3 had no stop codons and remained in frame with V and J, and every other rearrangement was called non-productive. Following IMGT convention, CDR3 was defined as the stretch from the second conserved V-encoded cysteine to the conserved J-encoded phenylalanine. The earlier analysis of some 600 of the donors excluded sequences that lacked an unambiguous match to a single V gene segment. An earlier analysis of fewer than 750 of the donors classified V segments as functional when productive rearrangements were above 56.7% and as segregating when the standard deviation between donors was above 5%. A statistical classification framework was developed to diagnose cytomegalovirus status using the catalog of TCR beta chain sequences. In a later analysis, V and J genes were assigned by comparing TCR nucleotide sequences against IMGT/GENE-DB human TR gene sequences. Using the TCRdist pipeline, a later analysis assigned CDR3 sequences along with most-parsimonious VDJ recombination scenarios. A later analysis defined each TCR beta chain by its CDR3 amino acid sequence plus V-gene family, and excluded reads lacking a unique V-gene family. In a later analysis, fewer than 650 highly shared, low-generation-probability nucleotide sequences were removed to address suspected cross-contamination and a sequencing artifact. A later analysis calculated a clonal expansion index for each public chain from normalized within-repertoire ranks of inferred template counts. In a later analysis, generation probabilities were computed with a VDJ recombination model fitted to out-of-frame rearrangements, and the resulting probabilities were checked against IGoR. Hypergeometric tests were used in a later analysis to score TCR-TCR, TCR-HLA and TCR-CMV co-occurrence, with a repertoire-size bias correction applied to the TCR pairs. A later analysis estimated false discovery rates by permuting HLA or CMV assignments 20 times. In a later analysis, co-occurring TCRs were grouped using DBSCAN, with TCRdist sequence similarity added in when clustering inside HLA-allele-positive subsets. For co-occurrence clustering, repertoires with fewer than 30,000 or more than 120,000 public chains were excluded, along with five or six repertoires with anomalous nucleotide sharing. The source is immuneACCESS, and TCRdb retained only in-frame sequences with V and J called. Part of the clones is not carried over; for the studies checked, unresolved V genes explain less than half of this, and the remainder is unexplained. V and J calls and clone size are copied from that table; D and trimming were computed from the DNA. The sample table lists fewer than 200,000 clones, 65% to 85% of them with a count of one. 4.5% to 5.5% of the sample rests with the top ten.

From a lookup of the germline V gene, CDR1 and CDR2 are SGHAT and FQNNGV. The V end loses 4 bases and the J end loses 0 bases, and a stretch of 8 bases separates them. The CDR3 covers 14 residues, taking in both the cysteine and the phenylalanine. Kept here is only the CDR3 DNA, which spans 42 bases and is read in frame from base 1. Sample: PBMCs. Rearrangement joined TRBV11-2 to TRBJ2-3; the D gene cannot be resolved reliably. This clonotype originated in a woman aged 45-65 years in good health and CMV-seropositive. The DNA sequence is TGTGCCAGCAGCTCCCCCCCAAGCACAGATACGCAGTATTTT. Its coded protein is CASSSPPSTDTQYF.